The 11 T cell receptor beta chains listed next were all sequenced from one sample in a study of OX40 agonist ivuxolimab in advanced cancers. Clones were sequenced by immunoSEQ multiplex PCR, and TCRdb holds only the in-frame ones, with some missing. The sample has around 50,000 clones, 90% to 95% seen once. Sequences were derived from CD4+ or CD8+ T cells sorted from blood, sampled in a trial of the OX40 agonist ivuxolimab. These receptors originate from an adult with an advanced solid tumor such as melanoma, head and neck, liver or kidney cancer.

The chain has TRBV30 and TRBJ2-7, with D perhaps matching TRBD1 (5 bases). Looked up from germline, CDR1 is GTSNPN and CDR2 is SVGIG (reference sequence). V was pared by 7 bases and J by 7 bases, with 26 bases between. This CDR3 has 15 amino acids. CDR3 in amino acids: CASRDPSRDLWEQYF. As DNA, the CDR3 is TGTGCCTCCCGAGACCCCAGCAGGGATCTCTGGGAGCAGTACTTC. The variable domain in full, with the rest retrieved from reference TRBV30 and TRBJ2-7, is SQTIHQWPATLVQPVGSPLSLECTVEGTSNPNLYWYRQAAGRGLQLLFYSVGIGQISSEVPQNLSASRPQDRQFILSSKKLLLSDSGFYLCASRDPSRDLWEQYFGPGTRLTVT.

The V and J genes are TRBV28 and TRBJ2-1; 7 bases fit TRBD2. Germline values: CDR1 MDHEN, CDR2 SYDVKM. The CDR3 runs to 14 residues. Trimming took 5 bases from V and 4 from J; bases not matched to a gene: 5. The CDR3: CASSTLRGYNEQFF. For the CDR3, the DNA is TGTGCCAGCAGTACCCTGCGGGGGTACAATGAGCAGTTCTTC.

The chain combines TRBV27 with TRBJ2-7, with D perhaps given as TRBD1 or TRBD2 (6 bases each). Germline V CDR1 and CDR2: MNHEY, SMNVEV (reference sequence). The CDR3 extends over 14 amino acids. Trimming shortened V by 0 bases and J by 4 bases, and 10 bases separated the two germline ends. For the CDR3, the DNA is TGTGCCAGCAGTTTATCGAGGGGGGTATACGAGCAGTACTTC. Encoded protein: CASSLSRGVYEQYF.

The chain links TRBV19 to TRBJ1-1; D is undetermined. The V end lost 9 bases, the J end lost 5 bases, and 16 bases lay between the germline ends. The germline V gene has CDR1 LNHDA and CDR2 SQIVND (reference sequence). CDR3 size: 13 residues. The CDR3 reads CASQRAGWTEAFF. CDR3 bases: TGTGCCAGCCAACGGGCGGGTTGGACTGAAGCTTTCTTT.

The chain couples TRBV9 to TRBJ2-5, with D possibly matching TRBD2 (6 bases). Germline V CDR1 and CDR2: SGDLS, YYNGEE. The germline V and J ends were trimmed by 6 bases and 0 bases, with 18 bases remaining between them. The length of the CDR3 is 16 residues. CDR3 sequence reads: CASNPGLQSYQETQYF. In DNA form, the CDR3 reads TGTGCCAGCAACCCGGGACTTCAATCGTACCAAGAGACCCAGTACTTC.

Here the CDR3 reads CASSPTGETQYF. Written as DNA, the CDR3 is TGTGCCAGCAGCCCGACTGGAGAGACCCAGTACTTC. This sequence joins TRBV7-6 and TRBJ2-5; no clear D. V was pared by 5 bases and J by 4 bases, with 8 bases between. The V gene's germline CDR1 is SGHVS and CDR2 FNYEAQ. The CDR3 is made up of 12 amino acids.

V is TRBV9 and J is TRBJ2-7; maybe TRBD2 (5 bases). This CDR3 spans 14 amino acids. Trimming took off 0 bases at V and 0 bases at J, with 7 bases between the two ends. Germline V lookup: CDR1 SGDLS, CDR2 YYNGEE. The DNA of the CDR3 is TGTGCCAGCAGCGTAGAGCGGAGCTCCTACGAGCAGTACTTC. Its protein is CASSVERSSYEQYF.

The chain employs TRBV5-1 and TRBJ2-7; D gene unclear. The CDR3 spans 13 residues. Germline assignment: CDR1 SGHRS and CDR2 YFSETQ. Trimming stripped 0 bases from V and 1 base from J, with 5 bases between. CDR3 sequence reads: CASSLGQSYEQYF. DNA for the CDR3: TGCGCCAGCAGCTTGGGTCAGTCCTACGAGCAGTACTTC.

The chain employs TRBV9 and TRBJ2-7, with D uncertain. Per germline, CDR1 SGDLS and CDR2 YYNGEE. V was shortened by 4 bases and J by 6 bases, with 14 bases between the two germline ends. The CDR3 is 13 amino acids. The CDR3 DNA reads TGTGCCAGCAGCCCCCATCCTGATGGCGAGCAGTACTTC. It yields the protein CASSPHPDGEQYF.

The chain carries TRBV6-6 and TRBJ1-5; D remains ambiguous. Germline CDR1 MNHNY, CDR2 SVGAGI (reference sequence). The CDR3 runs to 14 residues. V was trimmed by 10 bases and J by 0 bases, leaving 13 bases between them. This CDR3 is CATRHWDSNQPQHF. CDR3 DNA: TGTGCCACTAGACACTGGGATAGCAATCAGCCCCAGCATTTT.

The table lists this clone with a count of one. The chain couples TRBV7-9 to TRBJ1-1; D unresolved. The CDR3 length is 14 residues. V was shortened by 1 base and J by 1 base, with 7 bases between the two germline ends. Germline CDR1 SEHNR, CDR2 FQNEAQ (reference sequence). CDR3 coding DNA: TGTGCCAGCAGCTTAGAAGAGGGGAACACTGAAGCTTTCTTT. Translating it yields CASSLEEGNTEAFF.